Below are 8 T cell receptor beta chains sequenced from a single sample in a study of blood T cell repertoires in COVID-19. Repertoires were generated with immunoSEQ multiplex PCR, while TCRdb's copy carries only in-frame clones and drops some. The table includes 93,000 or so clones, roughly nine tenths detected once. The material sequenced was peripheral blood. Receptors originate from a woman in her fifties or sixties with acute or convalescent COVID-19.

Worth noting for this clone: The junction does not match germline at one end; this may be a read error. The chain links TRBV7-7 to TRBJ2-5; 11 bases match TRBD2. CDR3 length: 18 residues. Germline assignment: CDR1 SSHAT and CDR2 FNYEAQ (reference sequence). The CDR3 is CASSLSFSGRVPQETQYF. The CDR3 coding sequence is TGTGCTAGCAGCTTAAGTTTTAGCGGGAGGGTCCCCCAAGAGACCCAGTACTTC.

The chain carries TRBV7-3 and TRBJ2-1; TRBD1 agrees at 8 bases. V lost 5 bases to trimming and J lost 1 base; unmatched junction nucleotides: 16. This CDR3 comprises 19 residues. CDR1 and CDR2 (germline): SGHTA, FQGTGA. The chain's CDR3 is CASSKPRTGNKGSYNEQFF. Here the CDR3 DNA reads TGTGCCAGCAGCAAACCCCGGACAGGGAACAAAGGATCCTACAATGAGCAGTTCTTC. Supplemented by reference TRBV7-3 and TRBJ2-1, the full variable domain reads GAGVSQTPSNKVTEKGKYVELRCDPISGHTALYWYRQSLGQGPEFLIYFQGTGAADDSGLPNDRFFAVRPEGSVSTLKIQRTERGDSAVYLCASSKPRTGNKGSYNEQFFGPGTRLTVL.

This clone was counted only a few times. The chain uses TRBV27 and TRBJ2-3; D is undetermined. CDR3 size: 15 residues. CDR1 is MNHEY and CDR2 is SMNVEV in the germline V gene (reference sequence). The V and J ends lost 7 bases and 3 bases respectively, with 17 bases between them. The DNA of the CDR3 is TGTGCCAGCAACCTAAGAGCTGCGCGGACAGATACGCAGTATTTT. As protein: CASNLRAARTDTQYF.

Details on this clone: Distinct nucleotide sequences in the sample also encode this CDR3. The genes are TRBV6-6 and TRBJ2-7, with 10 bases fitting TRBD1. There are 14 residues in the CDR3. V lost 4 bases, J lost 1 base, and 1 base stayed unmatched. Germline values: CDR1 MNHNY, CDR2 SVGAGI (reference sequence). In DNA form, the CDR3 reads TGTGCCAGCAGTTTGGGACAGGGGTCCTACGAGCAGTACGTC. Protein product: CASSLGQGSYEQYV.

The V gene is TRBV6-6, the J gene TRBJ2-7; 8 positions match TRBD1. The CDR3 runs 14 residues. The junction had 11 bases not matched to a gene; V was cut back by 8 bases and J by 5 bases. Germline V gene lookup returns CDR1 MNHNY and CDR2 SVGAGI (reference sequence). Here the CDR3 reads CASVGGAGGNEQYF. CDR3 in DNA: TGTGCCAGCGTAGGGGGAGCAGGGGGCAACGAGCAGTACTTC.

The chain joins TRBV4-1 to TRBJ2-7; 7 bases match TRBD1. This CDR3 is 15 amino acids long. Per the germline V gene, CDR1 is MGHRA and CDR2 is YSYEKL. V gave up 2 bases and J gave up 2 bases; unmatched junction bases: 6. The CDR3 protein is CASSQPGQRPYEQYF. CDR3 in DNA: TGCGCCAGCAGCCAACCGGGACAGAGACCCTACGAGCAGTACTTC.

CDR3 in amino acids: CASSQGGQGSGSPYEQYF. DNA of the CDR3: TGCGCCAGCAGCCAAGGGGGACAGGGTTCCGGGAGTCCCTACGAGCAGTACTTC. This chain joins TRBV4-1 and TRBJ2-7, with 9 bases that match TRBD1. V was clipped by 1 base and J by 2 bases; unmatched bases: 12. The CDR3 consists of 18 residues. The germline V gene encodes CDR1 MGHRA and CDR2 YSYEKL.

This clone was observed a few times. The CDR3 nucleotides are TGTGCCTGGAGTGTAGGACAGGGGGTGAACACTGAAGCTTTCTTT. This codes for CAWSVGQGVNTEAFF. The chain combines TRBV30 with TRBJ1-1, with TRBD1 matching 10 bases. V shed 0 bases and J 0 bases; nucleotides not matched to a gene: 1. CDR1 and CDR2 from the germline V gene are GTSNPN and SVGIG (reference sequence). This CDR3 is 15 amino acids long.